This T cell receptor beta chain was recovered during a study of human T cells and chemical hapten exposure (dated by TCRdb to the early 2020s). Context from the whole study: For sensitization, 2% DPC in acetone was applied to a roughly 2 cm by roughly 2 cm area of upper inner arm skin. Throughout the study period of about 23 weeks, patients also received therapeutic DPC doses to the scalp every week. Patch testing was done on the upper back using Finn chambers containing 0.01% DPC, and results were scored after 6 days according to International Contact Dermatitis Research Group standards. Alopecia areata with under or over 50% scalp involvement, alopecia totalis and alopecia universalis were represented in the patient cohort, which was mostly female. The libraries were sequenced as a pool, and the TCR yield per sample differed mostly because of small variations in library volumes within the pool. The study tracked peripheral blood TCR repertoire changes in vivo during primary and secondary sensitization to the hapten diphenylcyclopropenone (DPC) in alopecia patients. Blood was sampled from patients pre-sensitization (week 0) and at 2, 6 and about 24 weeks after DPC sensitization. For TCR sequencing, blood came from over 25 alopecia patients at anywhere from one to four time points (pre-sensitization, 2, 6 and 24 weeks). Here is what the overall study found, with its caveats: After repeated subsampling, changes were observed in the strength of the expansion versus patch-test correlation and in the threshold at which the correlation became significant. Significantly more large CDR3 similarity clusters were formed by expanded TCRs than by pre-sensitization or healthy control sets, consistent with antigen-driven responses. Because all patients had alopecia, a presumed autoimmune disease, the immune response of the patients might differ from that of healthy individuals. The number of PT1 expanded TCRs positively correlated with patch test score, significant at thresholds 8, 16 and 32 but not 4. No change with DPC sensitization was found in the number of TCRs above 1 in 1000 frequency, and no evidence of global repertoire structure alterations was found.

Concerning this clonotype: Which antigen it targets is not known. No base qualities exist here, and no much larger clone lies one base off it.

The label giving this sample's time point can be read as: patch test 1, 2 weeks after DPC sensitization. The treatment or condition label for this specimen denotes: therapeutic diphenylcyclopropenone sensitization with weekly scalp DPC. Blood at each patch-test visit was drawn before the patch test was applied. Patients were eligible if aged 18 to 70, diagnosed with alopecia and judged suitable for DPC therapy, and pregnant patients were excluded. Total RNA was isolated from unfractionated whole blood collected in Tempus Blood RNA tubes. The library was produced with RACE. Instrument used: NextSeq 500. Library preparation attached unique molecular identifiers to individual cDNA molecules for quantitative, reproducible TCR counting. Both TCR alpha and TCR beta chains were sequenced from each blood RNA sample. As for how the authors treated the data: The median number of TCRs per sample was some 100,000, ranging from about 23,224 to 700,000. V, J and CDR3 annotation of the TCR reads was carried out using the Decombinator software suite. For the PS versus PT1 abundance plots, all samples were subsampled to the same number of TCRs (28,000). TCRs were defined as expanded if absent before sensitization and observed at least eight times at the 2-week time point. The public reads were reanalyzed by TCRdb: fastp trimming at Q25, MiXCR alignment, in-frame beta chains only. Rows are unified per CDR3 protein, each entry keeping the most common DNA and genes. TCRdb, not the authors, supplied the V and J calls. The sample contains about 74,000 distinct CDR3 sequences, about 32% of them found a single time. About 9.6% of the sample lies in the top ten.

CDR1 and CDR2, looked up from the germline V gene, are ENHRY and SYGVKD. The CDR3 measures 13 amino acids from cysteine to phenylalanine. The DNA shown is the 39-base CDR3, in frame from base 1. The junction carries 20 bases between V and J, which are trimmed by 10 bases and 7 bases respectively. The sequence derives from a man aged 35-49 years with alopecia areata. Some clones in this sample may be carry-over from other donors' samples. The sequenced sample was whole blood, obtained in connection with sensitization to the hapten diphenylcyclopropenone (DPC). The chain is made from TRBV10-3 and TRBJ2-7, with a tentative D call of TRBD1 or TRBD2, each matching 5 bases. The nucleotide sequence reads TGTGCCAGTTCCCGGGACGGAGGTCGAGAGCAGTACTTC. Translated, it gives CASSRDGGREQYF.